The clone carrying this T cell receptor beta chain turned up a few times. The antigen remains undetermined. A read error may produce the germline difference seen at one junction end. The data were taken from a study of identical twins. Addition of a universal primer site occurred through template switching, and cDNA carried unique molecular identifiers. TCRdb redid the calling of the 5' RACE reads with MiXCR, one entry per CDR3 protein. Of roughly 1,500,000 distinct CDR3 sequences listed, about 30% were seen once; the top ten hold more than 0.25%. Whole-study results and caveats: Out-of-frame TCR alpha sharing observed in monozygotic twins exceeded model estimates.

The germline V gene encodes CDR1 MGHDK and CDR2 SYGVNS. The CDR3 has 12 amino acids. Sequencing was done on a sample of cord blood. The chain carries TRBV25-1 and TRBJ1-6, with D perhaps TRBD1 (5 bases). The sequence came from a newborn girl in good health. CDR3 region: CASSEQGSPPHF. CDR3 DNA sequence: TGTGCCAGCAGTGAACAGGGTTCACCCCCCCACTTT.